This T cell receptor (beta chain) was obtained from a study of early stage breast cancer tumors. Each sample had two DNA replicates, approximately 0.5 ug blood or about 1.5 ug tissue. TCRdb's copy holds only in-frame clones and misses some; the assay was immunoSEQ multiplex PCR. The table includes about 70,000 clones, 65% to 85% detected once. Germline CDR1 and CDR2: SGHRS and YFSETQ. CDR3 length equals 16 residues. The V gene lost 0 bases and the J gene lost 5 bases, with 16 bases spanning the gap. The chain combines TRBV5-1 with TRBJ2-3; weak D call: TRBD2 (6 bases). Sequenced input: blood. The receptor was isolated from a person in their 40s with breast cancer. The CDR3 DNA follows: TGCGCCAGCAGCTTGGGCGTGGCGGGACGATTAGATACGCAGTATTTT. Amino acid sequence: CASSLGVAGRLDTQYF.